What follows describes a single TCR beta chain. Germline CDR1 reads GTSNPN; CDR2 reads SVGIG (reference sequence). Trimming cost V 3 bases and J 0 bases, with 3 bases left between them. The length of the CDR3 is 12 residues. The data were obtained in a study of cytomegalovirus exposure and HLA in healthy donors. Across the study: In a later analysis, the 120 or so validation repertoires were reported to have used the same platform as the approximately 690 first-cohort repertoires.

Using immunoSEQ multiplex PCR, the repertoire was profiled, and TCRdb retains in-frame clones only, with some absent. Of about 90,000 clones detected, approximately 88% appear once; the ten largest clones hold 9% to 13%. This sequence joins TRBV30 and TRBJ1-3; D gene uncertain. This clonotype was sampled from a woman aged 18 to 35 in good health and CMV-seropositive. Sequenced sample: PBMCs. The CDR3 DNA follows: TGTGCCTGGAGGAGCTCTGGAAACACCATATATTTT. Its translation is CAWRSSGNTIYF.